The 15 T cell receptor beta chains listed next were all sequenced from one sample in a study of identical twins (dated by TCRdb to 2016 to 2018). The library was obtained by 5' RACE. The sequencer was an Illumina HiSeq 2000. TCRdb's own reprocessing of the public reads used fastp at Q25 and MiXCR and kept productive beta chains. Each record represents a unique CDR3 protein, reported with the most common genes and DNA among its rows. A total of more than 600,000 distinct CDR3 sequences appear in this sample, roughly 20% of them only once. About an eighth of the sample is in the top ten clones. The sample was also reused in another study, on T cells expressing NK-cell markers.

Sequencing input: PBMCs. The source of these receptors is a young woman in good health.

The rearrangement joins TRBV5-1 to TRBJ2-1, with D maybe TRBD2 (6 bases). V gave up 4 bases and J gave up 2 bases, with 10 bases separating them. Germline V CDR1 and CDR2: SGHRS, YFSETQ. The CDR3 is made up of 14 amino acids. The CDR3 region has the DNA TGCGCCAGCAGCCGCGGGGTAACCTACAATGAGCAGTTCTTC. Amino acid sequence: CASSRGVTYNEQFF.

This clonotype has more than one count but fewer than ten. The gene calls are TRBV6-1 and TRBJ1-6; D unclear. The CDR3 contains 15 residues. Germline values: CDR1 MNHNS, CDR2 SASEGT. V lost 9 bases and J lost 3, with 15 bases in between. The CDR3 region is CASLGHYDYNSPLHF. CDR3 nucleotide sequence: TGTGCCAGTTTGGGTCACTACGACTATAATTCACCCCTCCACTTT.

The chain has TRBV5-1 and TRBJ2-3; 7 bases map to TRBD2. Per germline, CDR1 SGHRS and CDR2 YFSETQ. The CDR3 runs to 16 residues. J gave up 8 bases and V 6 bases, and 18 bases lay outside the gene matches. The CDR3 protein is CASNGPAGLSGGTQYF. The CDR3 DNA follows: TGCGCCAGCAACGGGCCAGCGGGCCTTTCGGGGGGTACGCAGTATTTT.

Note on this clonotype: Relative to the germline gene, one junction end is altered; a read error may explain this. This chain connects TRBV7-8 to TRBJ2-3; a weak D match, TRBD2 (6 bases). The CDR3 has 17 residues. CDR1 is SGHVS and CDR2 is FQNEAQ in the germline V gene. The CDR3 DNA is TGTGCCAGCACCTTAACGTATGCGGGAACTAGCACAGATACGCAGTATTTT. Translating gives CASTLTYAGTSTDTQYF.

This rearrangement joins TRBV7-2 to TRBJ2-7; D not resolved. Germline values: CDR1 SGHTA, CDR2 FQGNSA. The V end was cut by 5 bases, the J end by 6 bases, with 11 bases between. The length of the CDR3 is 12 residues. CDR3: CASSPGSLEQYF. The CDR3 nucleotides are TGTGCCAGCAGCCCCGGAAGCCTCGAGCAGTACTTC.

This clonotype was counted at least ten times. The V gene is TRBV9, the J gene TRBJ2-7; D assignment may be TRBD1 or TRBD2 (5 bases each). Germline CDR1 is SGDLS and CDR2 is YYNGEE. Between the trimmed V and J ends, which lost 0 bases and 2 bases, there was a span of 6 bases. The CDR3 totals 13 residues. In DNA form, the CDR3 reads TGTGCCAGCAGCGTAGGGGGGACCTACGAGCAGTACTTC. This gives the protein CASSVGGTYEQYF.

The rearrangement uses TRBV5-1 and TRBJ2-3, with 7 bases lining up with TRBD2. Trimming cost V 4 bases and J 4 bases; bases outside gene matches: 9. Per the germline V gene, CDR1 is SGHRS and CDR2 is YFSETQ. The CDR3 is 15 amino acids. The CDR3 DNA is TGCGCCAGCAGCATTAGACTAGCTGAGGCAGATACGCAGTATTTT. Residues: CASSIRLAEADTQYF.

This clonotype has more than one count but fewer than ten. This chain connects TRBV20-1 to TRBJ2-3, with 8 nucleotides matching TRBD2. Germline V lookup: CDR1 DFQATT, CDR2 SNEGSKA (reference sequence). The CDR3 consists of 14 residues. The trim removed 6 bases at V and 5 bases at J, leaving 10 bases unmatched. Written as DNA, the CDR3 is TGCAGTGCCCGGTTGGTAGCGGGACAAGATACGCAGTATTTT. Its protein is CSARLVAGQDTQYF.

This clonotype appeared many times. The chain couples TRBV27 to TRBJ2-7; 8 bases align to TRBD1. Germline assignment: CDR1 MNHEY and CDR2 SMNVEV (reference sequence). Trimming at V came to 6 bases and at J to 0 bases, leaving 4 bases not matched to a gene. This CDR3 is 14 amino acids long. The CDR3 loop is CASRETGGSYEQYF. CDR3 sequence (DNA): TGTGCCAGCAGGGAAACAGGGGGCTCCTACGAGCAGTACTTC.

This clonotype was recorded a few times. The chain links TRBV20-1 to TRBJ2-1; 11 positions match TRBD2. Germline CDR1 DFQATT, CDR2 SNEGSKA (reference sequence). This CDR3 is 18 amino acids long. V lost 4 bases, J lost 0 bases, and 11 bases stayed unmatched. CDR3 nucleotide sequence: TGCAGTGCTACCCGCCTAGCGGGAGGCCGAAGCTCCTACAATGAGCAGTTCTTC. Translated, it gives CSATRLAGGRSSYNEQFF.

The chain uses TRBV4-3 and TRBJ2-5, with D tentatively TRBD2 (5 bases). Germline CDR1 LGHNA, CDR2 YSLEER. The CDR3 is 15 residues long. V shed 1 base and J shed 4 bases, with 13 bases lying between them. The CDR3 DNA follows: TGCGCCAGCAGCCAAGGTAGAGGGAACGGAGAGACCCAGTACTTC. It translates to CASSQGRGNGETQYF.

This clonotype was seen a handful of times. The chain recombines TRBV12-3 or TRBV12-4 with TRBJ2-1; 8 nucleotides align to TRBD2. With V trimmed by 4 bases and J by 13 bases, 3 bases remained unmatched. CDR3 length equals 11 residues. CDR3 nucleotide sequence: TGTGCCAGCAGTTCGGGACTAGACCAGTTCTTC. Residues: CASSSGLDQFF.

The chain employs TRBV20-1 and TRBJ2-3; 8 bases agree with TRBD2. The CDR3 contains 13 residues. The germline gives CDR1 DFQATT, CDR2 SNEGSKA (reference sequence). V shed 3 bases, J shed 5 bases, and the junction held 4 bases outside the gene matches. CDR3 nucleotide sequence: TGCAGTGCTAGCGGGAGGGTTCGAGATACGCAGTATTTT. This gives the protein CSASGRVRDTQYF.

This clonotype was picked up many times. The V gene is TRBV12-3 or TRBV12-4, the J gene TRBJ1-1; D not resolved. Trimming removed 1 base from V and 2 bases from J, with 5 bases in between. The CDR3 has 13 residues. DNA of the CDR3: TGTGCCAGCAGTTTAGATGTAAACACTGAAGCTTTCTTT. Its protein product is CASSLDVNTEAFF.

There are a few counts of this clonotype. The chain has TRBV12-3 or TRBV12-4 and TRBJ2-7; D gene uncertain. Trimming shortened V by 2 bases and J by 5 bases, and 7 bases separated the two germline ends. This CDR3 is 12 amino acids long. CDR3: CASSLRTHEQYF. The DNA of the CDR3 is TGTGCCAGCAGTTTACGGACCCACGAGCAGTACTTC.